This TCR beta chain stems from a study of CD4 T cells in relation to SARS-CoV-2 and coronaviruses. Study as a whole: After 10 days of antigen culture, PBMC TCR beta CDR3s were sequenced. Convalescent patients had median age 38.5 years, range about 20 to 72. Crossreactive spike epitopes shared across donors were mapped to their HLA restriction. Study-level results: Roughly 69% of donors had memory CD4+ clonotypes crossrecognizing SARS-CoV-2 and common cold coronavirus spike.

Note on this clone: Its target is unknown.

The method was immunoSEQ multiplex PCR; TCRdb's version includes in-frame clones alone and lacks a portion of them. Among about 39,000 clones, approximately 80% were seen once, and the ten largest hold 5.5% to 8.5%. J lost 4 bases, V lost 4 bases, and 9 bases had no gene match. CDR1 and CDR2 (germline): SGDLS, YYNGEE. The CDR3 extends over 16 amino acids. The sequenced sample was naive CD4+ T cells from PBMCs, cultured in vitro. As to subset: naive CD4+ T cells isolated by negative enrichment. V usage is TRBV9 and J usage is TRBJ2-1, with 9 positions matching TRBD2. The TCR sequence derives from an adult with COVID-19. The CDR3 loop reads CASSFTGTSLYNEQFF. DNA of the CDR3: TGTGCCAGCAGCTTTACCGGGACTAGCCTATACAATGAGCAGTTCTTC.